This TCR beta chain is drawn from a study of blood T cell repertoires in COVID-19. Study-level information: COVID-19 samples from acute and convalescent phases originated in the United States, Italy and Spain. The analysed material was cDNA or gDNA that came from T cells, B-cell-depleted T cells, or PBMCs.

In germline, CDR1 is MDHEN, CDR2 SYDVKM. The length of the CDR3 is 12 residues. With 6 bases removed from V and 7 bases from J, the gap between germline ends came to 12 bases. This clone was counted only a few times. Clones were read by immunoSEQ multiplex PCR, and TCRdb kept only the in-frame ones, dropping some. The data show about 140,000 clones, approximately 80% seen once. Sequencing input: peripheral blood. The chain couples TRBV28 to TRBJ1-2, with D perhaps TRBD1 (5 bases). This sequence originates from a man aged 45-65 years with acute or convalescent COVID-19. CDR3 protein: CASRAGSFGYTF. DNA of the CDR3: TGTGCCAGCAGAGCAGGGTCCTTTGGCTACACCTTC.